Below are 25 T cell receptor beta chains sequenced from a single sample in a study of PD-1 blockade in classical Hodgkin lymphoma. All patients relapsed after autologous stem cell transplantation, and brentuximab vedotin exposure varied. PBMCs were thawed, and CD8+ T cells were then isolated from them by magnetic negative selection. Clones were read by immunoSEQ multiplex PCR, and TCRdb kept only the in-frame ones, dropping some. The table has 10,000 to 15,000 clones, around 80% seen once; the top ten hold roughly a quarter. This material consisted of CD8+ T cells from blood, taken at baseline. The receptors here all came from a human donor with classical Hodgkin lymphoma.

The chain recombines TRBV13 with TRBJ2-7; weak D call: TRBD1 (6 bases). The V end was cut by 0 bases, the J end by 7 bases, with 10 bases between. Germline V gene data show CDR1 as PRHDT and CDR2 as FYEKMQ (reference sequence). The CDR3 spans 13 residues. The CDR3 DNA reads as TGTGCCAGCAGCTTAGGGCCAGGGGAGGAGCAGTACTTC. Translating it yields CASSLGPGEEQYF.

This chain connects TRBV19 to TRBJ1-1, with TRBD1 matching 10 bases. This CDR3 contains 17 residues. Germline CDR1 LNHDA, CDR2 SQIVND (reference sequence). The junction had 11 bases not matched to a gene; V was cut back by 6 bases and J by 1 base. CDR3 sequence: CASRKLTGGLSNTEAFF. The CDR3 DNA reads as TGTGCCAGTAGGAAACTGACAGGGGGCCTTTCGAACACTGAAGCTTTCTTT. Together with reference TRBV19 and TRBJ1-1, the CDR3 gives the full variable domain: DGGITQSPKYLFRKEGQNVTLSCEQNLNHDAMYWYRQDPGQGLRLIYYSQIVNDFQKGDIAEGYSVSREKKESFPLTVTSAQKNPTAFYLCASRKLTGGLSNTEAFFGQGTRLTVV.

The V gene is TRBV2, the J gene TRBJ1-1; unclear D gene. Germline V CDR1 and CDR2: SNHLY, FYNNEI. The V end lost 6 bases, the J end lost 5 bases, and 10 bases lay between the germline ends. CDR3 length: 12 amino acids. Written as DNA, the CDR3 is TGTGCCAGCAGATTAACGGGAACTGAAGCTTTCTTT. This sequence encodes CASRLTGTEAFF.

The CDR3 sequence: CASGSTVYNEQFF. CDR3 nucleotide sequence: TGTGCCAGCGGCTCGACGGTCTATAATGAGCAGTTCTTC. The rearrangement links TRBV27 to TRBJ2-1; no firm D call. V was clipped by 8 bases and J by 7 bases, with 15 bases between them. Germline assignment: CDR1 MNHEY and CDR2 SMNVEV (reference sequence). This CDR3 contains 13 residues.

The chain combines TRBV4-3 with TRBJ2-5; unclear D gene. Between the trimmed V and J ends, which lost 1 base and 5 bases, there was a span of 8 bases. Germline CDR1 and CDR2: LGHNA and YSLEER. This CDR3 is 13 amino acids long. CDR3 nucleotide sequence: TGCGCCAGCAGCCAAGGGCTTTATGAGACCCAGTACTTC. Protein product: CASSQGLYETQYF.

Remarks on this clone: The sample holds other DNA sequences that translate to the same CDR3. CDR3 region: CASSPTGGLNEKLFF. In DNA form, the CDR3 reads TGTGCCAGCAGTCCCACCGGGGGGTTGAATGAAAAACTGTTTTTT. V gene TRBV27 combines with J gene TRBJ1-4; maybe TRBD1 (5 bases). Trimming cost V 5 bases and J 5 bases, with 15 bases left between them. Germline CDR1 and CDR2: MNHEY and SMNVEV (reference sequence). The CDR3 extends over 15 amino acids.

The genes are TRBV7-6 and TRBJ2-7; 8 positions agree with TRBD1. The CDR3 is made up of 15 amino acids. Unmatched junction bases numbered 9, after V lost 4 bases and J lost 4 bases. CDR1 and CDR2 from the germline V gene are SGHVS and FNYEAQ. CDR3 sequence: CASSYAGGAGYEQYF. CDR3 nucleotides: TGTGCCAGCAGCTATGCAGGGGGCGCGGGATACGAGCAGTACTTC.

This clone was recorded a few times. V and J are TRBV10-3 and TRBJ1-1; D may be TRBD1 (6 bases). Germline lookup yields CDR1 ENHRY and CDR2 SYGVKD. The V and J ends lost 4 bases and 4 bases respectively, with 7 bases between them. The CDR3 totals 12 residues. The CDR3 DNA reads TGTGCCATCAGTGGAGGGGGCACTGAAGCTTTCTTT. Translated, it gives CAISGGGTEAFF.

By proportion, this clone is large. This chain links TRBV7-9 with TRBJ2-5, with a weak D call TRBD2 (6 bases). The V gene's germline CDR1 is SEHNR and CDR2 FQNEAQ (reference sequence). The CDR3 extends over 12 amino acids. Trimming left V 5 bases short and J 7 bases short, with 11 bases between. The CDR3 DNA is TGTGCCAGCAGCGCCGTGGGGGGGACCCAGTACTTC. Its protein product is CASSAVGGTQYF. Supplemented by reference TRBV7-9 and TRBJ2-5, the full variable domain reads DTGVSQNPRHKITKRGQNVTFRCDPISEHNRLYWYRQTLGQGPEFLTYFQNEAQLEKSRLLSDRFSAERPKGSFSTLEIQRTEQGDSAMYLCASSAVGGTQYFGPGTRLLVL.

The chain combines TRBV4-3 with TRBJ2-1; 9 bases align to TRBD1. CDR3 length: 18 amino acids. CDR1 is LGHNA and CDR2 is YSLEER in the germline V gene. The V segment lost 0 bases and the J segment 5 bases; nucleotides outside the gene matches: 11. The CDR3 region has the DNA TGCGCCAGCAGCCAAGATGGGTCCGGGACAGGGTCTAACAATGAGCAGTTCTTC. Amino acid sequence: CASSQDGSGTGSNNEQFF.

This chain links TRBV27 with TRBJ1-2; D unclear. This CDR3 is built from 14 residues. The germline CDR1 and CDR2 sequences are MNHEY and SMNVEV (reference sequence). V was cut by 5 bases and J by 4 bases, with 14 bases left in between. CDR3 nucleotide sequence: TGTGCCAGCAGTCTGGCTCGGACCGCCTATGGCTACACCTTC. It codes for CASSLARTAYGYTF.

This clone has just a few counts. The chain combines TRBV6-5 with TRBJ2-7; a weak D match, TRBD2 (5 bases). V was cut by 2 bases and J by 0 bases, with 14 bases left in between. The CDR3 sequence is 16 residues long. Germline V gene sequence: CDR1 MNHEY, CDR2 SVGAGI. CDR3 coding DNA: TGTGCCAGCAGTTACGGGTACGGGGATCTCTCCTACGAGCAGTACTTC. Amino acid sequence: CASSYGYGDLSYEQYF.

V and J are TRBV7-9 and TRBJ1-5; 8 positions match TRBD1. Germline V CDR1 and CDR2: SEHNR, FQNEAQ (reference sequence). V shed 5 bases and J 1 base; nucleotides not matched to a gene: 4. CDR3 length: 15 amino acids. For the CDR3, the DNA is TGTGCCAGCAGCGGGGGACAGGCCAGCAATCAGCCCCAGCATTTT. It specifies CASSGGQASNQPQHF.

The gene calls are TRBV25-1 and TRBJ1-1; D is perhaps TRBD1 (6 bases). From germline, CDR1 is MGHDK and CDR2 SYGVNS. The CDR3 spans 12 residues. Trimming removed 11 bases at V and 5 bases at J, with 15 bases between. The CDR3 DNA reads TGTGCCTCGGGGTACAGGGAGACTGAAGCTTTCTTT. It codes for CASGYRETEAFF.

This clone was counted a few times. V usage is TRBV7-9 and J usage is TRBJ2-7; D remains unclear. The CDR3 consists of 11 residues. Germline V gene sequence: CDR1 SEHNR, CDR2 FQNEAQ (reference sequence). Trimming cost V 5 bases and J 3 bases, with 5 bases left between them. The CDR3 region has the DNA TGTGCCAGCAGCGTTGGCTACGAGCAGTACTTC. Amino acid sequence: CASSVGYEQYF. The whole variable domain, remainder taken from reference TRBV7-9 and TRBJ2-7, is DTGVSQNPRHKITKRGQNVTFRCDPISEHNRLYWYRQTLGQGPEFLTYFQNEAQLEKSRLLSDRFSAERPKGSFSTLEIQRTEQGDSAMYLCASSVGYEQYFGPGTRLTVT.

The chain combines TRBV14 with TRBJ2-1, with a possible D match to TRBD2 (5 bases). CDR1 and CDR2 (germline): SGHDN, FVKESK. The V end was cut by 3 bases, the J end by 8 bases, with 26 bases between. The CDR3 is 18 residues long. CDR3 in amino acids: CASSHPTTPGPGEYEQFF. The CDR3 DNA reads as TGTGCCAGCAGCCACCCCACGACTCCGGGCCCCGGGGAGTATGAGCAGTTCTTC.

This chain connects TRBV2 to TRBJ1-5; D ambiguous. V lost 3 bases and J 0 bases, leaving 9 bases between the germline ends. CDR3 size: 15 residues. Germline V CDR1 and CDR2: SNHLY, FYNNEI. The CDR3 sequence: CASSEEGYSNQPQHF. DNA for the CDR3: TGTGCCAGCAGTGAGGAGGGTTATAGCAATCAGCCCCAGCATTTT.

This clone appeared a few times. The chain carries TRBV4-3 and TRBJ1-1, with D hard to call. The CDR3 has 13 amino acids. V gave up 1 base and J gave up 1 base, with 4 bases separating them. The V gene's germline CDR1 is LGHNA and CDR2 YSLEER. DNA for the CDR3: TGCGCCAGCAGCCAAGTCTCGAACACTGAAGCTTTCTTT. Its protein product is CASSQVSNTEAFF.

V and J are TRBV6-4 and TRBJ2-3; possible D gene TRBD2, 5 bases. Germline CDR1 reads MRHNA; CDR2 reads SNTAGT. Deletions cut 4 bases from V and 0 bases from J, with 8 bases between. The CDR3 extends over 14 amino acids. This chain's CDR3 is CASSVGESTDTQYF. The CDR3, as DNA: TGTGCCAGCAGTGTTGGGGAGAGCACAGATACGCAGTATTTT.

V usage is TRBV28 and J usage is TRBJ1-2; no reliable D call. The germline CDR1 and CDR2 sequences are MDHEN and SYDVKM. Trimming removed 8 bases at V and 4 bases at J, with 5 bases between. The CDR3 contains 10 residues. The CDR3 loop reads CASGLYGYTF. The CDR3 bases are TGTGCCAGCGGCCTCTATGGCTACACCTTC.

The chain joins TRBV27 to TRBJ2-1; D is unresolved. The CDR3 covers 16 residues. CDR1 is MNHEY and CDR2 is SMNVEV in the germline V gene (reference sequence). V lost 2 bases and J lost 2, with 13 bases in between. The CDR3 coding sequence is TGTGCCAGCAGTTTACCCGCAGGAGAGCCCTACAATGAGCAGTTCTTC. Its translation is CASSLPAGEPYNEQFF.

This clone was seen once. The DNA for the CDR3 is TGTGCCATCAGTGAGTCGTTATTAGTGTGGACAGGGGACAAACTTAATCAGCCCCAGCATTTT. As protein: CAISESLLVWTGDKLNQPQHF. The chain couples TRBV10-3 to TRBJ1-5, with 9 bases identical to TRBD1. With 0 bases clipped from V and 4 bases from J, the junction kept 19 bases outside the gene matches. The V gene's germline CDR1 is ENHRY and CDR2 SYGVKD. The CDR3 loop spans 21 amino acids.

This clone was found a few times. The chain combines TRBV6-5 with TRBJ1-1; unclear D gene. Germline V gene lookup returns CDR1 MNHEY and CDR2 SVGAGI. Trimming removed 7 bases at V and 4 bases at J, with 10 bases between. This CDR3 has 12 amino acids. The CDR3 reads CASNEGGTEAFF. The CDR3 DNA follows: TGTGCCAGCAACGAGGGCGGCACTGAAGCTTTCTTT.

This chain uses TRBV6-1 with TRBJ2-5, with D perhaps assigned TRBD1 or TRBD2 (5 bases each). Deletions cut 2 bases from V and 5 bases from J, with 12 bases between. This CDR3 spans 14 amino acids. CDR1 and CDR2 from the germline V gene are MNHNS and SASEGT. As DNA, the CDR3 is TGTGCCAGCAGTGAATTCGGGACCGTCGAGACCCAGTACTTC. Translation gives CASSEFGTVETQYF.

CDR3 sequence reads: CASSLGQGHEKLFF. CDR3 in DNA: TGTGCCAGCAGCCTGGGACAGGGGCATGAAAAACTGTTTTTT. V gene TRBV11-2 combines with J gene TRBJ1-4, with 10 bases matching TRBD1. The V gene end was trimmed by 5 bases and the J gene end by 6 bases; junction bases not matched to a gene: 3. The CDR3 has 14 amino acids. Germline CDR1 SGHAT, CDR2 FQNNGV.